This T cell receptor (beta chain) originates from a study of identical twins. The table lists this clonotype with a few counts. TCRdb reanalysed the 5' RACE reads using MiXCR and keeps one entry per CDR3 protein. This sample carries roughly 720,000 distinct CDR3 sequences, roughly 18% of them seen once, and the ten largest clones take roughly 13%. The CDR3 is made up of 15 amino acids. The V gene lost 6 bases and the J gene lost 5 bases, with 18 bases spanning the gap. The same sample was also used in a study of T cells expressing NK-cell markers. That investigation notes: With an anti-gamma-delta TCR antibody, sorting in several experiments was kept to alpha-beta TCR T cells.

Sequenced sample: PBMCs. The chain uses TRBV12-3 or TRBV12-4 and TRBJ2-3; a weak D match, TRBD2 (7 bases). The sequence came from a woman between 18 and 29 years old in good health. The CDR3 coding sequence is TGTGCCAGCAGACGATTGGGGGGGCCTGAAGATACGCAGTATTTT. As protein: CASRRLGGPEDTQYF.